The 11 T cell receptor beta chains given below trace back to one sample, sequenced in a study of blood T cells in healthy people across ages. A sample-barcoded 5' primer and a J-beta primer mix were used in a second PCR of roughly 7 to 11 cycles. TCRdb reanalysed the 5' RACE reads using MiXCR and keeps one entry per CDR3 protein. The sample lists some 780,000 distinct CDR3 sequences; more than 55% were seen once. The sequenced material came from blood. These receptors all come from a man aged 35-49 years in good health.

This rearrangement joins TRBV10-3 to TRBJ2-5; no reliable D call. The V end lost 3 bases, the J end lost 1 base, and 0 bases lay between the germline ends. Per germline, CDR1 ENHRY and CDR2 SYGVKD. CDR3 length: 11 residues. The CDR3 protein is CAISDQETQYF. The CDR3 nucleotides read TGTGCCATCAGTGACCAAGAGACCCAGTACTTC.

This chain links TRBV3-1 with TRBJ2-7; D not resolved. This CDR3 has 15 residues. Germline lookup yields CDR1 LGHDT and CDR2 YNNKEL (reference sequence). Trimming took off 6 bases at V and 0 bases at J, with 15 bases between the two ends. CDR3 sequence (DNA): TGTGCCAGCAGTCGTTCCAGAGTTAGCTCCTACGAGCAGTACTTC. This translates into CASSRSRVSSYEQYF.

This chain links TRBV27 with TRBJ2-3; no clear D gene. The CDR3 is made up of 15 amino acids. Trimming pared 1 base from V and 6 bases from J, leaving 14 bases between. Germline CDR1 and CDR2: MNHEY and SMNVEV (reference sequence). CDR3 in amino acids: CASSLWSRAADTQYF. The CDR3 DNA reads as TGTGCCAGCAGTTTATGGAGCCGGGCGGCCGATACGCAGTATTTT.

This chain connects TRBV7-2 to TRBJ2-3; TRBD2 aligns across 14 bases. Germline V gene lookup returns CDR1 SGHTA and CDR2 FQGNSA. Trimming took 6 bases from V and 3 from J; bases not matched to a gene: 5. The CDR3 sequence is 16 residues long. The CDR3 coding sequence is TGTGCCAGCAGTTCGGGACTAGCGGGAGTTACAGATACGCAGTATTTT. Translation: CASSSGLAGVTDTQYF.

The gene calls are TRBV6-6 and TRBJ2-1; D is perhaps TRBD1 or TRBD2 (5 bases each). Trimming pared 7 bases from V and 3 bases from J, leaving 13 bases between. Germline assignment: CDR1 MNHNY and CDR2 SVGAGI (reference sequence). The CDR3 runs to 14 residues. CDR3 region: CASTPGTDYNEQFF. The CDR3 region has the DNA TGTGCCAGCACCCCTGGGACCGACTACAATGAGCAGTTCTTC.

The genes are TRBV5-1 and TRBJ1-1; 12 nucleotides agree with TRBD1. Germline loops: CDR1 SGHRS, CDR2 YFSETQ. J was trimmed by 1 base and V by 3 bases; bases with no gene match: 4. This CDR3 has 16 residues. CDR3 nucleotides: TGCGCCAGCAGCTGGGGACAGGGGGCGTCGAACACTGAAGCTTTCTTT. Its protein is CASSWGQGASNTEAFF.

The chain joins TRBV19 to TRBJ2-4; D unresolved. The germline CDR1 and CDR2 sequences are LNHDA and SQIVND (reference sequence). The CDR3 totals 15 residues. V lost 4 bases to trimming and J lost 1 base, with 11 bases between them. DNA of the CDR3: TGTGCCAGTAGTACAGGTAGCACGGCCAAAAACATTCAGTACTTC. It specifies CASSTGSTAKNIQYF.

The rearrangement uses TRBV12-3 or TRBV12-4 and TRBJ2-1; D unclear. This CDR3 spans 14 amino acids. Trimming left V 5 bases short and J 4 bases short, with 12 bases between. The CDR3 DNA reads as TGTGCCAGCAGTCCGAGCGTGGTGTACAATGAGCAGTTCTTC. Its protein product is CASSPSVVYNEQFF.

The V call is TRBV10-3, the J call TRBJ2-7; D is possibly TRBD1 (5 bases). Looked up from germline, CDR1 is ENHRY and CDR2 is SYGVKD. The CDR3 is made up of 12 amino acids. V was clipped by 8 bases and J by 3 bases, with 11 bases between them. CDR3 region: CAIGAGHYEQYF. CDR3 DNA sequence: TGTGCCATCGGGGCAGGGCACTACGAGCAGTACTTC.

This clonotype showed up just a few times. The chain has TRBV20-1 and TRBJ1-5; D is ambiguous. CDR3 length equals 15 residues. V lost 0 bases and J 0 bases, leaving 9 bases between the germline ends. Germline V CDR1 and CDR2: DFQATT, SNEGSKA (reference sequence). The CDR3 is CSAREGVGSNQPQHF. The CDR3 DNA reads TGCAGTGCTAGAGAGGGTGTAGGTAGCAATCAGCCCCAGCATTTT.

The rearrangement uses TRBV10-3 and TRBJ2-1; perhaps TRBD1 as D (6 bases). The CDR3 runs to 14 residues. V was shortened by 6 bases and J by 7 bases, with 16 bases between the two germline ends. Looked up from germline, CDR1 is ENHRY and CDR2 is SYGVKD. CDR3 DNA sequence: TGTGCCATCAGGGATAAGGAACAGGGTAATGAGCAGTTCTTC. The encoded protein is CAIRDKEQGNEQFF.